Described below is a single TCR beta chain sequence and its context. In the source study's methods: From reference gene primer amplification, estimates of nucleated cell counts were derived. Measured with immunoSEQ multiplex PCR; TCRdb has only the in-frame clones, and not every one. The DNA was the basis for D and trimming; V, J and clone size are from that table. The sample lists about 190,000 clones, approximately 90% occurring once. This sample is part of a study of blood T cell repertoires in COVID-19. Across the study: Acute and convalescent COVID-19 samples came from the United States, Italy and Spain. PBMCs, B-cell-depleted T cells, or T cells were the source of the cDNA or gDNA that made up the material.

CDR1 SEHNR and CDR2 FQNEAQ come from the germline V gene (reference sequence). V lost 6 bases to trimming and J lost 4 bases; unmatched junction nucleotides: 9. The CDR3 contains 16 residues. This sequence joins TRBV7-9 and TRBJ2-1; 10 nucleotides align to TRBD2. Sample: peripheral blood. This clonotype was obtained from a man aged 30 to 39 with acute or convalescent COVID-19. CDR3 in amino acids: CASSLGLADLYNEQFF. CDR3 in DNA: TGTGCCAGCAGTCTAGGACTAGCGGATTTATACAATGAGCAGTTCTTC. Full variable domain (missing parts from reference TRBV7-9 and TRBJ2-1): DTGVSQNPRHKITKRGQNVTFRCDPISEHNRLYWYRQTLGQGPEFLTYFQNEAQLEKSRLLSDRFSAERPKGSFSTLEIQRTEQGDSAMYLCASSLGLADLYNEQFFGPGTRLTVL.